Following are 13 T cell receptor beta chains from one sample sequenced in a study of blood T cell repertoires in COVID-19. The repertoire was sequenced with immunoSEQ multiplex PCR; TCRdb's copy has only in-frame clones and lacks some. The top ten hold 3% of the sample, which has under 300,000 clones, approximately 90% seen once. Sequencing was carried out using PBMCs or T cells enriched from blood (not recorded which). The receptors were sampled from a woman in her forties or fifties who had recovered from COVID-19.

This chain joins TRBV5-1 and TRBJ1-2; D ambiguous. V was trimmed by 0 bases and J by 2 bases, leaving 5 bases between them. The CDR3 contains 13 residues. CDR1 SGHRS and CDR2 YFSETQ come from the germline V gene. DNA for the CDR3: TGCGCCAGCAGCTTGGGACACAACTATGGCTACACCTTC. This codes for CASSLGHNYGYTF.

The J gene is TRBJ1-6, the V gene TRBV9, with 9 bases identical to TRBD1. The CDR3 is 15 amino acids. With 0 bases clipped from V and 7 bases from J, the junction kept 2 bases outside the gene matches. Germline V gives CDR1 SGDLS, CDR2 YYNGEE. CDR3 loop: CASSVVDRGNSPLHF. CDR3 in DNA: TGTGCCAGCAGCGTAGTGGACAGGGGCAATTCACCCCTCCACTTT.

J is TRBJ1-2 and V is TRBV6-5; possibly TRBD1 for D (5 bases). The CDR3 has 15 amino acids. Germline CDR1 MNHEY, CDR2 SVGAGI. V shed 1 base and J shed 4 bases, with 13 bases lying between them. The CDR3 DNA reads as TGTGCCAGCAGTTACTTCAATGGACACAGCTATGGCTACACCTTC. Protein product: CASSYFNGHSYGYTF.

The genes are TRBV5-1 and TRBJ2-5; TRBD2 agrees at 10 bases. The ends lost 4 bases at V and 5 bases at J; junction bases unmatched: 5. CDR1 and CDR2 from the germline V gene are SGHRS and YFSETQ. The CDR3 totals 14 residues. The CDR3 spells CASSTAGGRETQYF. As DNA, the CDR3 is TGCGCCAGCAGCACAGCGGGAGGGAGGGAGACCCAGTACTTC.

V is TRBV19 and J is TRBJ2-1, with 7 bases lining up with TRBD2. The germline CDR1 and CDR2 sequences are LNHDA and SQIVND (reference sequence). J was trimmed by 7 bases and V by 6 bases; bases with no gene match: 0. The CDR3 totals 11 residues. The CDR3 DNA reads TGTGCCAGTAGAGCGGGGAATGAGCAGTTCTTC. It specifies CASRAGNEQFF.

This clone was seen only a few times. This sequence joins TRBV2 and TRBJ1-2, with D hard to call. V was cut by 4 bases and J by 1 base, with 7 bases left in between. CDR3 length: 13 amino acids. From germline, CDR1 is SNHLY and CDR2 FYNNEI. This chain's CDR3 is CASSGFGNYGYTF. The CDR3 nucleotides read TGTGCCAGCAGTGGCTTCGGTAACTATGGCTACACCTTC.

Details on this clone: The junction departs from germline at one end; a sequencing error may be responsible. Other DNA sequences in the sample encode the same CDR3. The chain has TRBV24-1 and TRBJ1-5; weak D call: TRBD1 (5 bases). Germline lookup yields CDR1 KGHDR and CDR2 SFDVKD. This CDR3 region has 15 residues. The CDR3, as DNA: TGTGCCACCAGTGACCCCGGGCAGGGCAACCAGCCCCAGCATTTT. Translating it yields CATSDPGQGNQPQHF.

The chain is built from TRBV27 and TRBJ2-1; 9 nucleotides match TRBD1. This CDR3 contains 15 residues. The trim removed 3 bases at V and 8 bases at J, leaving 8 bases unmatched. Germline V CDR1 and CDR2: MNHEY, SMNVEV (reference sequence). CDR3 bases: TGTGCCAGCAGTTTTCTCGGACAGGGGTGGGATGAGCAGTTCTTC. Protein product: CASSFLGQGWDEQFF.

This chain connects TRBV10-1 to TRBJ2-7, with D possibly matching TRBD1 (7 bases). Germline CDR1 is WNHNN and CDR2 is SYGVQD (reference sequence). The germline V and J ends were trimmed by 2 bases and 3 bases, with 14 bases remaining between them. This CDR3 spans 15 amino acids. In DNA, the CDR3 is TGCGCCAGCAGTGAGACCAGACAGGGAGGCTACGAGCAGTACTTC. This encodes CASSETRQGGYEQYF.

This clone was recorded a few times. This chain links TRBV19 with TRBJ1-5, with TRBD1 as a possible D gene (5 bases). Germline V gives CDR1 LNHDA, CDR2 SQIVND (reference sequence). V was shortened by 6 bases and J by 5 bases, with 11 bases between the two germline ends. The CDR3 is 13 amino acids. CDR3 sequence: CASRAGGYQPQHF. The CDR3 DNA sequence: TGTGCCAGTAGGGCGGGGGGTTATCAGCCCCAGCATTTT.

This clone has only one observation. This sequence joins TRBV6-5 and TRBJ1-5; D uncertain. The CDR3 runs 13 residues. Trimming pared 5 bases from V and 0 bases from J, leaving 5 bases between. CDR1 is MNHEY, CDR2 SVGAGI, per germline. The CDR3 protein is CASSQYSNQPQHF. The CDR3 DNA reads TGTGCCAGCAGTCAGTATAGCAATCAGCCCCAGCATTTT.

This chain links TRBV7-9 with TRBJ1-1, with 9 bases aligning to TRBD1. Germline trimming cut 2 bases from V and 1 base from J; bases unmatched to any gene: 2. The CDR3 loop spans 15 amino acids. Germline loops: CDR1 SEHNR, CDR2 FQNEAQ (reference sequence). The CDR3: CASSLSGQGNTEAFF. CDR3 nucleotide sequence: TGTGCCAGCAGCTTATCGGGACAGGGGAACACTGAAGCTTTCTTT.

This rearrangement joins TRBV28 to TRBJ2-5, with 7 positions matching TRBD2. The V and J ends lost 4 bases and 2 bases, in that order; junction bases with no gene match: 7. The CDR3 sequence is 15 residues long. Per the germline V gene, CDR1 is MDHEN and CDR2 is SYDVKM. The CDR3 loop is CASSSMTSRQETQYF. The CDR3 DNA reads TGTGCCAGCAGTTCCATGACTAGCAGGCAAGAGACCCAGTACTTC.